The 26 T cell receptor beta chains in this list originate from one sample, sequenced in a study of blood T cell repertoires in COVID-19. Sequencing used immunoSEQ multiplex PCR; TCRdb keeps in-frame clones, though not all of them. The sample has more than 150,000 clones; approximately 84% are singletons. Sequenced sample: PBMCs or T cells enriched from blood (not recorded which). These receptors came from a woman aged 50 to 65 who had recovered from COVID-19.

V gene TRBV6-5 combines with J gene TRBJ1-4; TRBD1 matches 7 bases. CDR3 length: 14 amino acids. Germline loops: CDR1 MNHEY, CDR2 SVGAGI. V dropped 5 bases and J dropped 8; count of bases not matched to a gene: 8. CDR3 amino acids: CASSRQGPREKLFF. The CDR3 bases are TGTGCCAGCAGTAGACAGGGCCCTCGGGAAAAACTGTTTTTT.

The rearrangement joins TRBV14 to TRBJ1-2, with D hard to call. This CDR3 has 13 amino acids. Trimming left V 1 base short and J 1 base short, with 4 bases between. The germline gives CDR1 SGHDN, CDR2 FVKESK. The CDR3 sequence: CASSQAVNYGYTF. The CDR3 DNA follows: TGTGCCAGCAGCCAAGCTGTTAACTATGGCTACACCTTC.

This sequence joins TRBV24-1 and TRBJ2-7, with 11 positions matching TRBD2. V was clipped by 2 bases and J by 4 bases; unmatched bases: 6. CDR3 length equals 16 residues. Germline assignment: CDR1 KGHDR and CDR2 SFDVKD. CDR3 in amino acids: CATSDSASGRSYEQYF. The CDR3 DNA sequence: TGTGCCACCAGTGATTCTGCTAGCGGGAGGAGTTACGAGCAGTACTTC.

This clone was seen only once. V and J are TRBV5-5 and TRBJ1-1; D is possibly TRBD1 (5 bases). CDR1 and CDR2 (germline): SGHKS, YYEKEE (reference sequence). CDR3 length: 15 amino acids. V dropped 2 bases and J dropped 0 bases, with 11 bases sitting between them. The CDR3 is CASSLYDSLNTEAFF. CDR3 sequence (DNA): TGTGCCAGCAGCTTATACGACAGTCTGAACACTGAAGCTTTCTTT.

The CDR3 loop reads CARPRGRKGDQPQHF. The CDR3, as DNA: TGCGCCCGGCCGAGGGGGAGAAAGGGGGATCAGCCCCAGCATTTT. The chain employs TRBV10-1 and TRBJ1-5; tentative D call: TRBD1 (6 bases). Germline CDR1 WNHNN, CDR2 SYGVQD (reference sequence). The CDR3 covers 15 residues. V gave up 11 bases and J gave up 5 bases, with 22 bases separating them.

V is TRBV27 and J is TRBJ1-2; 10 bases agree with TRBD1. Germline-derived CDR1 and CDR2 are MNHEY and SMNVEV (reference sequence). V was pared by 5 bases and J by 5 bases, with 8 bases of the junction left unmatched. The length of the CDR3 is 15 residues. The CDR3: CASSHRDRGKYGYTF. The CDR3 coding sequence is TGTGCCAGCAGTCACCGGGACAGGGGAAAATATGGCTACACCTTC.

The J gene is TRBJ1-4, the V gene TRBV7-9; D may be TRBD1 (6 bases). CDR1 SEHNR and CDR2 FQNEAQ come from the germline V gene (reference sequence). The length of the CDR3 is 15 residues. Trimming took off 1 base at V and 8 bases at J, with 14 bases between the two ends. The CDR3 here is CASSLVSGQGEKLFF. For the CDR3, the DNA is TGTGCCAGCAGCTTAGTGTCTGGGCAGGGGGAAAAACTGTTTTTT.

The chain uses TRBV7-3 and TRBJ2-7; 14 bases line up with TRBD2. Trimming at V came to 6 bases and at J to 6 bases, leaving 4 bases not matched to a gene. Germline loops: CDR1 SGHTA, CDR2 FQGTGA. The CDR3 spans 14 residues. CDR3 sequence reads: CASSSGLAGAEQYF. CDR3 nucleotides: TGTGCCAGCAGTTCGGGACTAGCGGGAGCCGAGCAGTACTTC.

The chain employs TRBV18 and TRBJ2-5; tentatively, D is TRBD2 (5 bases). Germline CDR1 KGHSH, CDR2 LQKENI. V was shortened by 2 bases and J by 5 bases, with 12 bases between the two germline ends. The CDR3 spans 14 residues. The CDR3 nucleotides read TGTGCCAGCTCACCATGGAGCGGAGAGGAGACCCAGTACTTC. Residues: CASSPWSGEETQYF. Looking up the rest from reference TRBV18 and TRBJ2-5 gives the full variable domain: NAGVMQNPRHLVRRRGQEARLRCSPMKGHSHVYWYRQLPEEGLKFMVYLQKENIIDESGMPKERFSAEFPKEGPSILRIQQVVRGDSAAYFCASSPWSGEETQYFGPGTRLLVL.

The V call is TRBV11-3, the J call TRBJ2-1, with 13 bases matching TRBD2. Germline lookup yields CDR1 SGHNT and CDR2 YENEEA. After removal of 5 bases from V and 6 bases from J, the junction contained 7 bases not matched to a gene. CDR3 length equals 16 residues. Written as DNA, the CDR3 is TGTGCCAGCAGCCCCCGTGGGACTAGCGGGATCAATGAGCAGTTCTTC. Its translation: CASSPRGTSGINEQFF.

This rearrangement joins TRBV18 to TRBJ2-2, with D perhaps TRBD1 (5 bases). Germline CDR1 reads KGHSH; CDR2 reads LQKENI. V dropped 0 bases and J dropped 0 bases, with 8 bases sitting between them. The CDR3 is made up of 16 amino acids. In nucleotides, the CDR3 is TGTGCCAGCTCACCACCGACAGCCGCGAACACCGGGGAGCTGTTTTTT. Its protein is CASSPPTAANTGELFF.

V and J are TRBV27 and TRBJ2-1, with D perhaps matching TRBD2 (6 bases). The CDR3 is 19 residues long. The germline V and J ends were trimmed by 3 bases and 1 base, with 22 bases remaining between them. The germline CDR1 and CDR2 sequences are MNHEY and SMNVEV (reference sequence). CDR3: CASSLDLLTGSSSYNEQFF. The CDR3 nucleotides read TGTGCCAGCAGTTTGGACCTACTTACCGGGAGTTCATCCTACAATGAGCAGTTCTTC.

V is TRBV4-2 and J is TRBJ2-2; 11 positions agree with TRBD1. J lost 5 bases, V lost 7 bases, and 6 bases had no gene match. Germline V gene data show CDR1 as LGHNA and CDR2 as YNFKEQ. This CDR3 has 15 residues. The DNA for the CDR3 is TGTGCCAGCAAACGGACAGGGGGCAAAACCGGGGAGCTGTTTTTT. Protein product: CASKRTGGKTGELFF.

The chain links TRBV19 to TRBJ1-3, with D perhaps TRBD1 (5 bases). Between the trimmed V and J ends, which lost 3 bases and 1 base, there was a span of 16 bases. Germline-derived CDR1 and CDR2 are LNHDA and SQIVND (reference sequence). This CDR3 has 17 residues. The DNA of the CDR3 is TGTGCCAGTAGTATGGGCGGGACTGCGGGGTCTGGAAACACCATATATTTT. As protein: CASSMGGTAGSGNTIYF.

The chain joins TRBV6-1 to TRBJ1-5; TRBD1 is a possible D gene (5 bases). The V gene lost 5 bases and the J gene lost 7 bases, with 9 bases spanning the gap. Per the germline V gene, CDR1 is MNHNS and CDR2 is SASEGT. CDR3 length: 12 amino acids. In nucleotides, the CDR3 is TGTGCCAGCAGTACAGCAGGGCAGCCCCAGCATTTT. It is translated as CASSTAGQPQHF.

The chain carries TRBV27 and TRBJ1-2, with D unclear. The CDR3 has 15 amino acids. Germline CDR1 is MNHEY and CDR2 is SMNVEV (reference sequence). Trimming shortened V by 6 bases and J by 2 bases, and 16 bases separated the two germline ends. The CDR3 here is CASSLWAESNYGYTF. As DNA, the CDR3 is TGTGCCAGCAGCTTGTGGGCCGAAAGCAACTATGGCTACACCTTC.

This sequence joins TRBV7-8 and TRBJ2-7, with 7 positions matching TRBD1. CDR1 is SGHVS, CDR2 FQNEAQ, per germline. The CDR3 length is 13 residues. Losses at the gene ends were 2 bases for V and 3 bases for J; bases not matched to a gene: 1. CDR3 bases: TGTGCCAGCAGCTTACGACAGGGCTACGAGCAGTACTTC. Amino acid sequence: CASSLRQGYEQYF.

In this sample, this clone turned up once. V is TRBV11-3 and J is TRBJ2-1; no clear D gene. Germline V gene data show CDR1 as SGHNT and CDR2 as YENEEA. V was trimmed by 1 base and J by 0 bases, leaving 10 bases between them. The CDR3 runs to 16 residues. This CDR3 is CASSLGGSRSYNEQFF. As DNA, the CDR3 is TGTGCCAGCAGCTTAGGAGGCAGCCGCTCCTACAATGAGCAGTTCTTC.

The count of this clone is one. The chain has TRBV7-9 and TRBJ2-1; D possibly corresponds to TRBD2 (6 bases). CDR1 and CDR2 from the germline V gene are SEHNR and FQNEAQ (reference sequence). The CDR3 is 16 residues long. Trimming took 5 bases from V and 0 from J, leaving 14 bases between them. DNA of the CDR3: TGTGCCAGCAGCGGAAGGGGAGGCCCCTCCTACAATGAGCAGTTCTTC. Its translation: CASSGRGGPSYNEQFF.

V and J are TRBV30 and TRBJ2-3; 16 nucleotides line up with TRBD2. V was clipped by 3 bases and J by 5 bases; unmatched bases: 11. The CDR3 spans 18 residues. Germline CDR1 reads GTSNPN; CDR2 reads SVGIG (reference sequence). CDR3 DNA sequence: TGTGCCTGGAGCGCGAAGGGGACTAGCGGGAGGGCCTTAGATACGCAGTATTTT. It specifies CAWSAKGTSGRALDTQYF.

The rearrangement joins TRBV3-1 (or the pseudogene TRBV3-2) to TRBJ2-5; possibly TRBD1 for D (6 bases). Trimming shortened V by 4 bases and J by 8 bases, and 20 bases separated the two germline ends. The germline CDR1 and CDR2 sequences are LGHDT and YNNKEL (reference sequence). This CDR3 region has 15 residues. As DNA, the CDR3 is TGTGCCAGCAGCCCCGCGGCCGGGACACCCCCAACCCAGTACTTC. Amino acids: CASSPAAGTPPTQYF.

This chain links TRBV7-2 with TRBJ1-1; 9 bases agree with TRBD1. The CDR3 loop spans 13 amino acids. Losses at the gene ends were 5 bases for V and 3 bases for J; bases not matched to a gene: 1. Germline lookup yields CDR1 SGHTA and CDR2 FQGNSA. DNA of the CDR3: TGTGCCAGCAGCAGGGACAGGGACACTGAAGCTTTCTTT. Translation: CASSRDRDTEAFF.

The V call is TRBV5-1, the J call TRBJ2-5; 7 nucleotides match TRBD1. From germline, CDR1 is SGHRS and CDR2 YFSETQ. J lost 2 bases, V lost 2 bases, and 15 bases had no gene match. This CDR3 has 18 amino acids. Written as DNA, the CDR3 is TGCGCCAGCAGCTTATCGATAGTAAGACAGGGCGGGCAAGAGACCCAGTACTTC. This codes for CASSLSIVRQGGQETQYF.

The rearrangement joins TRBV11-3 to TRBJ1-2; 11 nucleotides agree with TRBD1. V trimming: 3 bases; J trimming: 6 bases; junction bases outside the gene matches: 6. Germline loops: CDR1 SGHNT, CDR2 YENEEA. CDR3 length equals 15 residues. CDR3 coding DNA: TGTGCCAGCAGCTTTCGGACAGGGGGCATACATGGCTACACCTTC. Translation: CASSFRTGGIHGYTF.

The rearrangement uses TRBV12-5 and TRBJ2-1; 10 bases match TRBD1. The CDR3 extends over 16 amino acids. Germline CDR1 and CDR2: LGHNT and FRNRAP. With V trimmed by 1 base and J by 4 bases, 4 bases remained unmatched. The CDR3 spells CASGLGGQGSYNEQFF. CDR3 in DNA: TGTGCTAGTGGTTTGGGGGGACAGGGGTCGTACAATGAGCAGTTCTTC.

V is TRBV11-3 and J is TRBJ2-1, with 12 bases aligning to TRBD2. V trimming: 3 bases; J trimming: 9 bases; junction bases outside the gene matches: 3. The germline V gene has CDR1 SGHNT and CDR2 YENEEA. The CDR3 has 14 residues. This chain's CDR3 is CASSLTSGRGEQFF. The DNA of the CDR3 is TGTGCCAGCAGCTTGACTAGCGGGAGAGGTGAGCAGTTCTTC.